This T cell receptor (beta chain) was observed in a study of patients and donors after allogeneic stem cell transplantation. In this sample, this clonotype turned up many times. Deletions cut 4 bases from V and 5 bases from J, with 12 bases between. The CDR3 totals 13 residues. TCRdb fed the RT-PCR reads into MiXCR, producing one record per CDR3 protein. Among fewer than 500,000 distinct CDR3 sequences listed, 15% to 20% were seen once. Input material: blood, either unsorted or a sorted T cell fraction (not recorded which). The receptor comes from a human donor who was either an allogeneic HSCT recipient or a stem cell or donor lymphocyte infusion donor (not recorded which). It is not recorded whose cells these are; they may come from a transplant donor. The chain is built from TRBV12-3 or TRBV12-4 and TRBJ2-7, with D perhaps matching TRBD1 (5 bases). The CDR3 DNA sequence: TGTGCCAGCAGTTCAGGGTGGGCGCACGAGCAGTACTTC. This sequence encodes CASSSGWAHEQYF.